The 21 T cell receptor beta chains in this list originate from one sample, sequenced in a study of Ad26.COV2.S vaccination and SARS-CoV-2 variants. Stated treatment: over 15 received Ad26.COV2.S at low or high dose, single or two shots; 5 received placebo; per-sample allocation not given. Repertoires come from day 63 after the first vaccine or placebo injection. Libraries were prepared by immunoSEQ multiplex PCR; TCRdb keeps only in-frame clonotypes and omits some of them. The sample yields about 350,000 clones, around 88% seen once. This specimen was peripheral blood, taken in a trial of Ad26.COV2.S vaccine versus placebo. The origin of the receptors is a person between 18 and 65 years old who received the Ad26.COV2.S COVID-19 vaccine or a placebo.

The chain employs TRBV7-9 and TRBJ2-5; 8 bases match TRBD2. The ends lost 5 bases at V and 1 base at J; junction bases unmatched: 15. Germline CDR1 SEHNR, CDR2 FQNEAQ (reference sequence). The CDR3 covers 18 residues. CDR3 loop: CASSPIMGTRQSQETQYF. The CDR3 DNA reads TGTGCCAGCAGCCCGATTATGGGGACTAGACAAAGCCAAGAGACCCAGTACTTC. Full variable domain (remainder filled in from reference TRBV7-9 and TRBJ2-5): DTGVSQNPRHKITKRGQNVTFRCDPISEHNRLYWYRQTLGQGPEFLTYFQNEAQLEKSRLLSDRFSAERPKGSFSTLEIQRTEQGDSAMYLCASSPIMGTRQSQETQYFGPGTRLLVL.

The chain recombines TRBV15 with TRBJ2-7; the match to TRBD1 covers 10 bases. Germline CDR1 LNHNV, CDR2 YYDKDF (reference sequence). This CDR3 region has 13 residues. V trimming: 11 bases; J trimming: 5 bases; junction bases outside the gene matches: 9. CDR3 nucleotides: TGTGCCGCTGGGACAGGGGTTTTGCACGAGCAGTACTTC. This gives the protein CAAGTGVLHEQYF. Filled out from reference TRBV15 and TRBJ2-7, the complete variable domain reads DAMVIQNPRYQVTQFGKPVTLSCSQTLNHNVMYWYQQKSSQAPKLLFHYYDKDFNNEADTPDNFQSRRPNTSFCFLDIRSPGLGDTAMYLCAAGTGVLHEQYFGPGTRLTVT.

The chain uses TRBV12-3 or TRBV12-4 and TRBJ2-2; D is undetermined. V dropped 8 bases and J dropped 4 bases, with 11 bases sitting between them. The CDR3 runs 13 residues. The CDR3 loop is CASFLFSTGELFF. The CDR3 nucleotides are TGTGCCAGCTTCCTTTTTAGCACCGGGGAGCTGTTTTTT.

The chain joins TRBV5-1 to TRBJ2-2; D unresolved. Between the trimmed V and J ends, which lost 2 bases and 3 bases, there was a span of 8 bases. Germline values: CDR1 SGHRS, CDR2 YFSETQ. The CDR3 spans 14 residues. CDR3 residues: CASSFRQDTGELFF. Here the CDR3 DNA reads TGCGCCAGCAGCTTTCGGCAGGACACCGGGGAGCTGTTTTTT.

The CDR3 bases are TGTGCCAGCAGCTTATTTCTAGCGGGGGGTTTCCATGAGCAGTTCTTC. Translated, it gives CASSLFLAGGFHEQFF. The chain recombines TRBV7-9 with TRBJ2-1; 11 bases agree with TRBD2. CDR1 and CDR2 (germline): SEHNR, FQNEAQ (reference sequence). The CDR3 totals 16 residues. The V segment lost 2 bases and the J segment 8 bases; nucleotides outside the gene matches: 8. Full variable domain (rest looked up from reference TRBV7-9 and TRBJ2-1): DTGVSQNPRHKITKRGQNVTFRCDPISEHNRLYWYRQTLGQGPEFLTYFQNEAQLEKSRLLSDRFSAERPKGSFSTLEIQRTEQGDSAMYLCASSLFLAGGFHEQFFGPGTRLTVL.

The chain employs TRBV29-1 and TRBJ2-4, with D unclear. Trimming left V 1 base short and J 8 bases short, with 6 bases between. The CDR3 is 11 amino acids. Germline values: CDR1 SQVTM, CDR2 ANQGSEA. CDR3 sequence (DNA): TGCAGCGTTGAAGTTGTGGACATTCAGTACTTC. It specifies CSVEVVDIQYF.

This chain uses TRBV6-2 or TRBV6-3 with TRBJ2-1; no firm D call. Germline V gives CDR1 MNHEY, CDR2 SVGEGT. Between the trimmed V and J ends, which lost 2 bases and 7 bases, there was a span of 9 bases. The CDR3 runs to 13 residues. The CDR3 reads CASSYRQQNEQFF. Written as DNA, the CDR3 is TGTGCCAGCAGTTACCGGCAGCAAAATGAGCAGTTCTTC.

The chain has TRBV9 and TRBJ1-3; possibly TRBD1 for D (6 bases). This CDR3 contains 17 residues. Germline V gene lookup returns CDR1 SGDLS and CDR2 YYNGEE. The germline V and J ends were trimmed by 0 bases and 4 bases, with 17 bases remaining between them. The CDR3 reads CASSVVPGAGVGNTIYF. The CDR3 coding sequence is TGTGCCAGCAGCGTAGTCCCGGGAGCAGGGGTCGGAAACACCATATATTTT. The full variable domain, with the rest looked up from reference TRBV9 and TRBJ1-3, is DSGVTQTPKHLITATGQRVTLRCSPRSGDLSVYWYQQSLDQGLQFLIQYYNGEERAKGNILERFSAQQFPDLHSELNLSSLELGDSALYFCASSVVPGAGVGNTIYFGEGSWLTVV.

CDR3: CASSLWGGGNTEAFF. The DNA for the CDR3 is TGTGCCAGCAGTTTATGGGGCGGGGGAAACACTGAAGCTTTCTTT. The rearrangement uses TRBV28 and TRBJ1-1; D is perhaps TRBD1 (5 bases). CDR3 length equals 15 residues. V lost 0 bases and J lost 2, with 10 bases in between. CDR1 and CDR2 from the germline V gene are MDHEN and SYDVKM.

The chain carries TRBV13 and TRBJ2-5; D gene unclear. The CDR3 totals 15 residues. Per the germline V gene, CDR1 is PRHDT and CDR2 is FYEKMQ (reference sequence). V lost 0 bases, J lost 1 base, and 9 bases lay in between. CDR3 nucleotide sequence: TGTGCCAGCAGCTTAGGGCGGCAGTTCCAAGAGACCCAGTACTTC. Its protein product is CASSLGRQFQETQYF.

The chain is built from TRBV5-1 and TRBJ2-7; 8 bases match TRBD1. This CDR3 spans 14 amino acids. Germline CDR1 is SGHRS and CDR2 is YFSETQ. J gave up 3 bases and V 0 bases, and 2 bases lay outside the gene matches. The CDR3 loop reads CASSLGTGIYEQYF. CDR3 DNA sequence: TGCGCCAGCAGCTTGGGGACAGGGATCTACGAGCAGTACTTC. Complete variable domain (other parts from reference TRBV5-1 and TRBJ2-7): KAGVTQTPRYLIKTRGQQVTLSCSPISGHRSVSWYQQTPGQGLQFLFEYFSETQRNKGNFPGRFSGRQFSNSRSEMNVSTLELGDSALYLCASSLGTGIYEQYFGPGTRLTVT.

This chain connects TRBV27 to TRBJ2-7; the D is unclear. Germline V gene sequence: CDR1 MNHEY, CDR2 SMNVEV (reference sequence). The germline V and J ends were trimmed by 4 bases and 5 bases, with 12 bases remaining between them. There are 13 residues in the CDR3. The CDR3 loop is CASSYSRVHEQYF. CDR3 nucleotide sequence: TGTGCCAGCAGTTATTCAAGGGTCCACGAGCAGTACTTC.

V and J are TRBV4-1 and TRBJ2-5; a weak D match, TRBD2 (5 bases). This CDR3 is 16 amino acids long. The V and J ends lost 0 bases and 5 bases respectively, with 16 bases between them. CDR1 is MGHRA, CDR2 YSYEKL, per germline. DNA of the CDR3: TGCGCCAGCAGCCAAGATTCACTAGAGAGACGGGAGACCCAGTACTTC. Protein sequence: CASSQDSLERRETQYF.

This clone showed up just once. The chain links TRBV6-5 to TRBJ1-5; D is unresolved. V was shortened by 8 bases and J by 7 bases, with 12 bases between the two germline ends. Germline CDR1 MNHEY, CDR2 SVGAGI. The CDR3 has 12 amino acids. DNA for the CDR3: TGTGCCAGCGGCCGGGCGGAACAGCCCCAGCATTTT. As protein: CASGRAEQPQHF.

This chain joins TRBV5-1 and TRBJ2-7; either TRBD1 or TRBD2 may supply D (6 bases each). Trimming took off 4 bases at V and 3 bases at J, with 17 bases between the two ends. This CDR3 is built from 15 residues. From germline, CDR1 is SGHRS and CDR2 YFSETQ. CDR3 in amino acids: CASSPRGGGGYEQYF. As DNA, the CDR3 is TGCGCCAGCAGCCCCCGGGGCGGAGGGGGCTACGAGCAGTACTTC.

The genes are TRBV10-1 and TRBJ1-1; the D is unclear. Germline-derived CDR1 and CDR2 are WNHNN and SYGVQD (reference sequence). Trimming stripped 1 base from V and 4 bases from J, with 10 bases between. There are 14 residues in the CDR3. DNA for the CDR3: TGCGCCAGCAGTGAGTATCGGGGAGGCACTGAAGCTTTCTTT. Protein product: CASSEYRGGTEAFF.

J is TRBJ2-5 and V is TRBV7-9; no clear D. Trimming cost V 1 base and J 3 bases, with 6 bases left between them. This CDR3 is 13 amino acids long. The V gene's germline CDR1 is SEHNR and CDR2 FQNEAQ (reference sequence). CDR3 region: CASSLVAEETQYF. The CDR3 DNA follows: TGTGCCAGCAGCTTAGTTGCAGAAGAGACCCAGTACTTC.

This clone has only one observation. The chain has TRBV7-9 and TRBJ2-5; D is uncertain. Trimming removed 3 bases from V and 5 bases from J, with 10 bases in between. Germline CDR1 is SEHNR and CDR2 is FQNEAQ (reference sequence). CDR3 length: 13 amino acids. This CDR3 is CASSFREVETQYF. The DNA of the CDR3 is TGTGCCAGCAGCTTCCGCGAGGTTGAGACCCAGTACTTC.

This rearrangement joins TRBV9 to TRBJ2-1; D call uncertain. The CDR3 spans 15 residues. With 0 bases removed from V and 0 bases from J, the gap between germline ends came to 7 bases. The germline V gene encodes CDR1 SGDLS and CDR2 YYNGEE. CDR3 amino acids: CASSVDLISYNEQFF. As DNA, the CDR3 is TGTGCCAGCAGCGTAGATCTCATCTCCTACAATGAGCAGTTCTTC.

This chain joins TRBV6-5 and TRBJ1-1; D remains ambiguous. In germline, CDR1 is MNHEY, CDR2 SVGAGI. The CDR3 covers 14 residues. Trimming removed 6 bases at V and 5 bases at J, with 16 bases between. The DNA for the CDR3 is TGTGCCAGCAGAAAACCCGAGGGATATACTGAAGCTTTCTTT. Translation gives CASRKPEGYTEAFF.

This clone appeared a single time. Within the sample, other DNA sequences also encode this same CDR3. The chain joins TRBV7-9 to TRBJ2-7; D possibly corresponds to TRBD1 (5 bases). The CDR3 contains 11 residues. V was shortened by 2 bases and J by 7 bases, with 6 bases between the two germline ends. CDR1 is SEHNR, CDR2 FQNEAQ, per germline (reference sequence). The CDR3 protein is CASSLSGEQYF. CDR3 sequence (DNA): TGTGCCAGCAGCTTATCAGGGGAGCAGTACTTC. Full variable domain (outside the CDR3, taken from reference TRBV7-9 and TRBJ2-7): DTGVSQNPRHKITKRGQNVTFRCDPISEHNRLYWYRQTLGQGPEFLTYFQNEAQLEKSRLLSDRFSAERPKGSFSTLEIQRTEQGDSAMYLCASSLSGEQYFGPGTRLTVT.